Detailed here is one TCR beta chain. Its antigen is as yet unknown. A junction boundary mismatches the germline segment, possibly from a read error. Researchers used the Oncomine TCR Beta short-read assay to sequence DNA from cultured CD4+ T cells. TCRdb reanalysed the PCR reads using MiXCR and keeps one entry per CDR3 protein. The sample has over 15,000 distinct CDR3 sequences; 42% are singletons. CDR3 length equals 9 residues. CDR1 is SEHNR, CDR2 FQNEAQ, per germline (reference sequence). This sample was taken from a study of vaccination and CD4 T cells after COVID-19. Study-level background: The convalescents comprised six males and four females, two of them Hispanic. Each of the control cultures got a CEFX pool, an HIV-1 Nef pool, or no peptide. Findings and limits, study-wide: Within the convalescent patients, spike mono-reactivity was found in 304 of 307 vaccine-specific clones.

As to treatment: roughly 10-day PBMC culture with coronavirus spike peptide pools or control peptides (ViraFEST assay). Once peptide pools had expanded antigen-specific T cells, ViraFEST sequenced TCRs. The material sequenced was cultured CD4+ T cells from blood. This TCR was recovered from a human donor with COVID-19. The V call is TRBV7-9, the J call TRBJ2-7, with TRBD1 as a possible D gene (5 bases). The CDR3 DNA reads as TGTGCCGGCGACAGTCCATGGGACTTC. Its protein is CAGDSPWDF.